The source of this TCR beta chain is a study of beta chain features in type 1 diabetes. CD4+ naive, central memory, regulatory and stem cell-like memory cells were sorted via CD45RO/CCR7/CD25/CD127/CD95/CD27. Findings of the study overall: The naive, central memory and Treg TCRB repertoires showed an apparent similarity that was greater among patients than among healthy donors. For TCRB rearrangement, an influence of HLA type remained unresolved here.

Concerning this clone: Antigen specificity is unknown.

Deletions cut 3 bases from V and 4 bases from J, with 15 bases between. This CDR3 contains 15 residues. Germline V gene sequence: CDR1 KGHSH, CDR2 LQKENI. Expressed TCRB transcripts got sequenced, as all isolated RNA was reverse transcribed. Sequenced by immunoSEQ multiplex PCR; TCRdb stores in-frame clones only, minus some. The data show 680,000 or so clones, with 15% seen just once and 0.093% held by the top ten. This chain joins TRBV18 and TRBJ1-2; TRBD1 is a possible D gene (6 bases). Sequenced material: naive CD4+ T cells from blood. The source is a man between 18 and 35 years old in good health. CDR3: CASSPETTGSYGYTF. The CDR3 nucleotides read TGTGCCAGCTCACCCGAGACGACAGGAAGCTATGGCTACACCTTC.